Described below is a single T cell receptor beta chain sequence and its context. No antigen is known for it. The entry originates in a study of T cell repertoires in ileal Crohn's disease. Study-level background: From the surgical specimen's inflamed ileum, biopsies were taken as M0.

Whole-study findings and limits: Sorted CD8 T cells held more high-frequency clones than CD4.

This table comes from immunoSEQ multiplex PCR, and its TCRdb copy is limited to in-frame clones, with some not included. This sample has roughly 3,200 clones, with approximately 93% found just once. As for time point: inflamed ileum from the surgical specimen. Included were adult ileal or ileocolonic Crohn's patients indicated for ileocolonic resection. The sequence derives from an adult with Crohn's disease. The specimen sequenced was ileal tissue.

The CDR3 nucleotides are TGTGCCAGCAGTCCACAGGGGTATGGCTACACCTTC. This gives the protein CASSPQGYGYTF. V gene TRBV7-9 combines with J gene TRBJ1-2, with 7 bases aligning to TRBD1. V shed 6 bases, J shed 5 bases, and the junction held 3 bases outside the gene matches. CDR1 is SEHNR and CDR2 is FQNEAQ in the germline V gene (reference sequence). This CDR3 spans 12 amino acids.